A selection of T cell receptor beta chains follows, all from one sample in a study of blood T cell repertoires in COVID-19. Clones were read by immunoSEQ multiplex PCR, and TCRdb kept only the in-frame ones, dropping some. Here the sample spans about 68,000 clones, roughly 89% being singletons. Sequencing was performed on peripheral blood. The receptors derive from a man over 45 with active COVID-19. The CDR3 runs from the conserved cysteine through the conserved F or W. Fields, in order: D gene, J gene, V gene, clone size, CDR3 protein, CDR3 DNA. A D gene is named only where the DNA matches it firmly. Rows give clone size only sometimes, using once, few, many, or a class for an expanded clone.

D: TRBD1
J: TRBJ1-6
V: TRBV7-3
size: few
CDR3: CASSRQGSSYNSPLHF
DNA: TGTGCCAGCAGCCGACAGGGGAGCTCCTATAATTCACCCCTCCACTTT

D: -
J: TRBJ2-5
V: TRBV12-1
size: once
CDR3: CASSHVRGIQETQYF
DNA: TGTGCCAGCAGCCATGTCCGGGGAATTCAAGAGACCCAGTACTTC

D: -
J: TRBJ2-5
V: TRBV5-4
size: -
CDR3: CASSFITEETQYF
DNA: TGTGCCAGCAGCTTTATCACAGAAGAGACCCAGTACTTC

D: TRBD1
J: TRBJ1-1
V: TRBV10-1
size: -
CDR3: CASSLNRGTEAFF
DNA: TGCGCCAGCAGCCTAAACAGGGGTACTGAAGCTTTCTTT

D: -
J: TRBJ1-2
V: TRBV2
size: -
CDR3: CASNRDYGYTF
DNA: TGTGCCAGCAACAGGGACTATGGCTACACCTTC

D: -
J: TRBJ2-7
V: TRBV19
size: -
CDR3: CASSIITGSSYEQYF
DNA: TGTGCCAGTAGTATAATTACAGGGAGCTCCTACGAGCAGTACTTC

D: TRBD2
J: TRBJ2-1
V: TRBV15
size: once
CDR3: CATSRERLAGGIEQFF
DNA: TGTGCCACCAGCAGAGAACGTCTAGCGGGGGGAATTGAGCAGTTCTTC

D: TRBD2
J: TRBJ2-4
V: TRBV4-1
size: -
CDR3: CASSQVGGGAKNIQYF
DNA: TGCGCCAGCAGCCAAGTCGGGGGGGGCGCCAAAAACATTCAGTACTTC

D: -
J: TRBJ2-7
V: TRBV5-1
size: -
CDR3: CASSLGHLTDEQYF
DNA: TGCGCCAGCAGCTTAGGACATCTCACCGACGAGCAGTACTTC

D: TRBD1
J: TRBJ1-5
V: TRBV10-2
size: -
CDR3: CASSPETGGRGNQPQHF
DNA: TGCGCCAGCAGCCCCGAGACAGGGGGCAGAGGCAATCAGCCCCAGCATTTT

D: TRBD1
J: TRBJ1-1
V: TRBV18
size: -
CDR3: CASSADRDSKLEAFF
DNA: TGTGCCAGCTCAGCCGACCGGGACAGCAAGCTTGAAGCTTTCTTT

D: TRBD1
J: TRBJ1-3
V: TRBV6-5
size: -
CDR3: CASRPIWTGSNTIYF
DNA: TGTGCCAGCAGACCTATCTGGACAGGGTCCAACACCATATATTTT

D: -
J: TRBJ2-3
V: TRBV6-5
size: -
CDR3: CASSYGGGPTDTQYF
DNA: TGTGCCAGCAGTTACGGGGGGGGGCCCACAGATACGCAGTATTTT

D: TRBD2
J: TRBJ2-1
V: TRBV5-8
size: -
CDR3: CASSLSPSGGAYIYNEQFF
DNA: TGTGCCAGCAGCTTAAGTCCAAGCGGGGGGGCCTATATCTACAATGAGCAGTTCTTC

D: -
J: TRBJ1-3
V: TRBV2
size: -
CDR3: CASSEAAGVAGNTIYF
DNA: TGTGCCAGCAGTGAAGCAGCGGGAGTGGCTGGAAACACCATATATTTT

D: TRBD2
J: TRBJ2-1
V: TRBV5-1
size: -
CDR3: CASSLTSGGFNEQFF
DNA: TGCGCCAGCAGCCTGACTAGCGGGGGCTTTAATGAGCAGTTCTTC

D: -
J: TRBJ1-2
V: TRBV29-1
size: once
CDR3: CSVEGQGAVGYTF
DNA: TGCAGCGTTGAAGGGCAGGGCGCAGTCGGCTACACCTTC

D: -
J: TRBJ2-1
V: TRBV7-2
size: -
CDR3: CASSLNRDNEQFF
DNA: TGTGCCAGCAGCTTGAACAGGGACAATGAGCAGTTCTTC

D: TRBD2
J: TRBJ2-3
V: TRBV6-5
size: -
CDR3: CASSPGTITANTQYF
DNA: TGTGCCAGCAGCCCGGGGACTATCACTGCCAATACGCAGTATTTT

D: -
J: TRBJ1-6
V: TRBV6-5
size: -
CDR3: CASRAPGTNNSPLHF
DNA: TGTGCCAGCAGGGCCCCCGGGACTAATAATTCACCCCTCCACTTT

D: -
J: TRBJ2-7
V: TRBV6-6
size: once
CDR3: CASSSQGTNYEQYF
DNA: TGTGCCAGCAGTTCCCAGGGTACTAACTACGAGCAGTACTTC

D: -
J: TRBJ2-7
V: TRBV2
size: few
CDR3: CASKQGGYEQYF
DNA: TGTGCCAGCAAACAGGGGGGGTACGAGCAGTACTTC

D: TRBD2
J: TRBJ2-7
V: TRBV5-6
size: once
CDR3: CASRHWGGRSYEQYF
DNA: TGTGCCAGCAGGCACTGGGGGGGGAGATCCTACGAGCAGTACTTC

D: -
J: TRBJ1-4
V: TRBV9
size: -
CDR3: CASSDGLNEKLFF
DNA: TGTGCCAGCAGCGATGGGCTTAATGAAAAACTGTTTTTT

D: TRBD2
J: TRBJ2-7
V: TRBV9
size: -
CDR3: CASSVGPAGGFYEQYF
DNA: TGTGCCAGCAGCGTAGGCCCGGCGGGGGGATTCTACGAGCAGTACTTC

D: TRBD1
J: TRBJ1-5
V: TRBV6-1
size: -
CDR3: CASSEETGNQPQHF
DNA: TGTGCCAGCAGTGAAGAGACAGGGAATCAGCCCCAGCATTTT

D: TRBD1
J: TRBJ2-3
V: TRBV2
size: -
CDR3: CASSLTGSTDTQYF
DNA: TGTGCCAGCAGTTTGACAGGGAGCACAGATACGCAGTATTTT

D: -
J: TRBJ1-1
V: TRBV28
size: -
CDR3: CASSLSAGTEAFF
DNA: TGTGCCAGCAGTTTATCGGCGGGCACTGAAGCTTTCTTT

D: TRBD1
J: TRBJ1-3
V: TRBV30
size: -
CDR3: CAWSTAGGSGNTIYF
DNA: TGTGCCTGGAGTACTGCAGGGGGCTCTGGAAACACCATATATTTT

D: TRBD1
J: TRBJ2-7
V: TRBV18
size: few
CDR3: CASSPYRGSSYEQYF
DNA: TGTGCCAGCTCACCATACAGGGGAAGCTCCTACGAGCAGTACTTC

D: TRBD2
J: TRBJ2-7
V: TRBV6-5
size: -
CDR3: CASSYLASGAYEQYF
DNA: TGTGCCAGCAGTTACTTGGCTAGCGGGGCCTACGAGCAGTACTTC

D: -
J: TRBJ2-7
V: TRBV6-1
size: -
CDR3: CASSGVRITEGYEQYF
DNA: TGTGCCAGCAGTGGTGTTAGGATAACGGAGGGTTACGAGCAGTACTTC

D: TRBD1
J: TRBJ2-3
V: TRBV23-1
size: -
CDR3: CASSQLDRGPHTDTQYF
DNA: TGCGCCAGCAGTCAGTTAGACAGGGGGCCTCACACAGATACGCAGTATTTT

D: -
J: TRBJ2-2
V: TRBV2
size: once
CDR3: CASSTLQGTTGELFF
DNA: TGTGCCAGCAGTACGCTACAGGGTACCACCGGGGAGCTGTTTTTT

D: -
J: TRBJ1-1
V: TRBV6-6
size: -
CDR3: CASIQAGGVVTEAFF
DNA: TGTGCCAGCATCCAGGCGGGGGGAGTGGTCACTGAAGCTTTCTTT

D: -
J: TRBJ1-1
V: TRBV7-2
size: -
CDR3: CASTVGMNTEAFF
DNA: TGTGCCAGCACGGTCGGGATGAACACTGAAGCTTTCTTT

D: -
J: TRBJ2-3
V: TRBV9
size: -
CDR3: CASSVYADTQYF
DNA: TGTGCCAGCAGCGTCTATGCAGATACGCAGTATTTT

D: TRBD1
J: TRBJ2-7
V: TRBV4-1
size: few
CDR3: CASSHMTGAYEQYF
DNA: TGCGCCAGCAGCCATATGACAGGGGCCTACGAGCAGTACTTC

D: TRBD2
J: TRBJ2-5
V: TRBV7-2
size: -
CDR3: CASSLQLAGGLAQYF
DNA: TGTGCCAGCAGCTTACAACTAGCGGGGGGCCTTGCCCAGTACTTC

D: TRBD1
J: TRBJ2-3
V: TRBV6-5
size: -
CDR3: CASSSGQGREYF
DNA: TGTGCCAGCAGTTCCGGACAGGGAAGGGAGTATTTT

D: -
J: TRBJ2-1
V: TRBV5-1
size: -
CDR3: CASSLAGGTGNEQFF
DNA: TGCGCCAGCAGCTTGGCGGGGGGCACGGGCAATGAGCAGTTCTTC

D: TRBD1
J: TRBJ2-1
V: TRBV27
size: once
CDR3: CASSPAPTGYEQFF
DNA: TGTGCCAGCAGTCCAGCCCCGACAGGGTATGAGCAGTTCTTC

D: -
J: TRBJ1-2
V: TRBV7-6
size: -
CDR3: CASSNRDTPAVYTF
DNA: TGTGCCAGCAGCAACCGGGACACCCCGGCTGTCTACACCTTC

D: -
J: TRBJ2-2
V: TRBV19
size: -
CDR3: CASRPGPNTGELFF
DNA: TGTGCCAGTAGGCCTGGGCCGAACACCGGGGAGCTGTTTTTT

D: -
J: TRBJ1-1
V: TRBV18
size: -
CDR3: CASSPQKNTEAFF
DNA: TGTGCCAGCTCACCCCAAAAGAACACTGAAGCTTTCTTT

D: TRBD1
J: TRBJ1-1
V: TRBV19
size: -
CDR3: CASSGGLGTGRNTEAFF
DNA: TGTGCCAGTAGTGGGGGACTGGGGACAGGGCGTAACACTGAAGCTTTCTTT

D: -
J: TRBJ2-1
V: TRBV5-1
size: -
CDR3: CASSLFRPPGYLVDEQFF
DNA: TGCGCCAGCAGCTTATTCCGACCCCCGGGGTACTTGGTCGATGAGCAGTTCTTC

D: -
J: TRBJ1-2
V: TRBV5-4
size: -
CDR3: CASSFGGRAAYGYTF
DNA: TGTGCCAGCAGCTTTGGCGGCAGGGCTGCCTATGGCTACACCTTC

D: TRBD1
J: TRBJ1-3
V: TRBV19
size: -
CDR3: CASIQTGDSGNTIYF
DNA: TGTGCCAGTATTCAGACAGGGGACTCTGGAAACACCATATATTTT

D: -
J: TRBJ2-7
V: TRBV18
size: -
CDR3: CASSPIGGASLSEQYF
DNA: TGTGCCAGCTCACCAATAGGCGGGGCATCATTGAGCGAGCAGTACTTC

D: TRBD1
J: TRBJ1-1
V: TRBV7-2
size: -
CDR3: CASSSTTGHTEAFF
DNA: TGTGCCAGCAGCTCAACGACAGGGCACACTGAAGCTTTCTTT

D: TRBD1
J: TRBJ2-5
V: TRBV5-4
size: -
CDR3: CASSRRQTGSMETQYF
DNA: TGTGCCAGCAGCCGGAGACAGACAGGGTCGATGGAGACCCAGTACTTC

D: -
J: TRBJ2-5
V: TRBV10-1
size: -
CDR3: CASSEDSGWKTQYF
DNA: TGCGCCAGCAGTGAGGACAGTGGTTGGAAGACCCAGTACTTC

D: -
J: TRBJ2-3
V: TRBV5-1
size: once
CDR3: CASSLAQDTQYF
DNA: TGCGCCAGCAGCTTGGCCCAGGATACGCAGTATTTT

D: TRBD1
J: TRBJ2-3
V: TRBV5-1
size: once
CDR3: CASSLAKAQGLLDTQYF
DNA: TGCGCCAGCAGCTTGGCCAAGGCACAGGGGTTGTTGGATACGCAGTATTTT

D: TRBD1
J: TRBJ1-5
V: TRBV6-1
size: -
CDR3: CASSEPHRGAHQPQHF
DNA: TGTGCCAGCAGTGAACCTCACAGGGGGGCCCATCAGCCCCAGCATTTT

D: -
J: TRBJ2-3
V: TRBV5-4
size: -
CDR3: CASSPNRPGDTDTQYF
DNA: TGTGCCAGCAGCCCGAACCGCCCGGGGGACACAGATACGCAGTATTTT